One TCR beta chain is described in this entry. Its antigen target is currently unknown. The record has no base qualities; no much larger clone is one base away. Based on the germline V gene, the CDR1 and CDR2 sequences are MNHEY and SVGAGI. V drops 6 bases and J drops 8 bases, leaving 19 bases in between. The CDR3, from cysteine to phenylalanine, totals 15 residues. The kept DNA is CDR3 alone, 45 bases in frame from the first base. Participants were included only if at least one PBMC sample before ART initiation and at least two post-ART samples were available. All participants with HIV were treated in the United States of America. Before DNA extraction, cryopreserved samples of about 0.95-11 million PBMC were thawed and then washed. At the time of the earliest PBMC sample, participants with HIV were aged between about 20 and 55 years. PBMC samples from each participant spanned 1-4 timepoints before ART initiation and 2-8 timepoints after ART initiation, with a median of 7 samples. For every participant, serial HIV viral load, CD4+ T-cell count, ART history and demographic data were obtained. Genomic DNA was extracted from unsorted PBMC with a Qiagen kit on a QIAcube, processed in batches of 12 samples.

The immunoSEQ hsTCRB v3.0 assay was used at survey level resolution to sequence the TRB variable region. The target sequencing depth for TRB was roughly 40,000-55,000 T-cell genomes per sample. Pooled TRB libraries were sequenced on an Illumina MiSeq with a v3 150-cycle kit. As for the authors' bioinformatics: Repertoire analysis was performed in R inside a reproducible Nextflow workflow that covered QC, data transformation and analysis. LymphoSeq2, an R package for exploring AIRR-Seq data, was used to implement the custom analyses. A few samples that produced fewer than 5000 total TRB sequences were removed, so about 200 HIV repertoires were analyzed. Among the roughly 180 retained HIV repertoires, 59 were collected before ART initiation and 120 to 140 after ART initiation. Repertoires were downsampled to 5000 TRB nucleotide sequences, and summary statistics were averaged over 100 downsampling iterations. The analysis kept only TRB sequences whose CDR3 regions were at least seven amino acids long. Diversity was measured with a Shannon entropy-derived clonality score and the Gini coefficient. In the repertoire networks, any two of the top 5000 CDR3 amino acid sequences were linked whenever the two sequences differed by an edit distance of one. For TRB CDR3 amino acid sequences, antigen specificity groups and MHC restriction were predicted with GLIPH2. Known CMV, EBV, HIV or tissue antigen associations were flagged by matching CDR3 amino acid sequences against VDJdb and McPAS-TCR. Pre-ART, post-ART and control groups were compared with Wilcoxon signed-rank tests and Holm-Bonferroni correction. The clones in this table, taken by TCRdb from immuneACCESS, are in-frame only. Not every clone is retained; where verified, under half of the shortfall comes from an unresolved V gene, and the cause of the rest is unknown. V and J calls plus clone size are reproduced from that table; the DNA served to infer D and trimming. This sample lists about 36,000 clones; over 70% were detected once. The ten top clones hold around 6.3% of the sample.

The source of the sample is a study of long-term antiretroviral therapy in people with HIV (dated by TCRdb to between 2022 and 2023). A note on the overall study: The earliest samples were collected approximately a decade before the 2015 WHO recommendation for immediate ART, a period when ART was typically delayed until CD4 counts fell. A total of 192 cryopreserved PBMC samples were contributed to the cohort by 30 adults with confirmed HIV infection, with samples collected serially over a mean of roughly six years (range 1-12). Of the 30 participants with HIV, roughly 10 were female. No cross-contamination during QIAcube processing turned up in test extractions that ran a monoclonal T-cell line alongside 33 polyclonal samples. Whether ART initiation and durable HIV suppression were associated with changes in peripheral blood TRB repertoire composition and diversity was tested in a retrospective serial study.

The paper's findings and limits, for the study overall: Because pre-ART samples had limited cell numbers, profiling was done on unsorted PBMC rather than on sorted CD4+ and CD8+ T cells. Since PBMC availability was limited, sequencing covered only the TCR beta chain, with no alpha chain pairing. Narrower CDR3 length ranges were observed in HIV repertoires than in controls, and an antigen-experienced repertoire with only a slight naive shift after ART was suggested by the network structure. Inferences about post-ART repertoire changes are limited because no data were available on ART adherence, viral resistance or therapy changes. Expanded TRB clones identified before ART initiation dominated the repertoire at all time points, although this dominance fluctuated and declined in many PLHIV after ART. A significant increase in TRB diversity was found to be associated with ART initiation, although TRB diversity was observed to remain significantly below that of transplant donor controls even after long-term ART. Samples dated from the mid-2000s to the late 2010s, and the ART regimens used may be less effective than current ones.

Here the sequenced sample was unsorted PBMCs, taken 0.6 years after starting antiretroviral therapy. This receptor chain uses TRBV6-5 and TRBJ1-4; matching of 6 bases hints at TRBD1 as the D gene. The source is a man between 18 and 35 years old with HIV. The CDR3 here reads CASSRGPAVWEKLFF. The sequenced DNA: TGTGCCAGCAGCAGGGGCCCTGCTGTTTGGGAAAAACTGTTTTTT.